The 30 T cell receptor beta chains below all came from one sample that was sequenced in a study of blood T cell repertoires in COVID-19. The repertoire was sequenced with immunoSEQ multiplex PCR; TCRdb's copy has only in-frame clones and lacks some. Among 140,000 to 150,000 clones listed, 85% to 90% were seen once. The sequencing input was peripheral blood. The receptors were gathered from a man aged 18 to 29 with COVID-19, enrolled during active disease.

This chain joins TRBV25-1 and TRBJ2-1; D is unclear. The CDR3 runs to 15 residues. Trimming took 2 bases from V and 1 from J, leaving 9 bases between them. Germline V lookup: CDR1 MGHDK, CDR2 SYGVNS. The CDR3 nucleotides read TGTGCCAGCAGTGAACGTTTTGTATCCTACAATGAGCAGTTCTTC. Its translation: CASSERFVSYNEQFF.

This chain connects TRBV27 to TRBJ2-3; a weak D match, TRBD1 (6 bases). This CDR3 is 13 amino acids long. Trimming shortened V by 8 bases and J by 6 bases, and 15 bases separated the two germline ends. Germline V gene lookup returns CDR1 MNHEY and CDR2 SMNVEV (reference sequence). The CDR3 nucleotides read TGTGCCAGCGGCTACAGGGTCGGGGATACGCAGTATTTT. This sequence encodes CASGYRVGDTQYF.

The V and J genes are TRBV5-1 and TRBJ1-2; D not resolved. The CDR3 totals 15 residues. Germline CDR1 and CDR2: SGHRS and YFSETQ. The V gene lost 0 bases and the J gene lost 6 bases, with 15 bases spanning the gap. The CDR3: CASSLADRGSDGYTF. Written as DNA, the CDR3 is TGCGCCAGCAGCTTGGCCGATCGGGGATCAGATGGCTACACCTTC. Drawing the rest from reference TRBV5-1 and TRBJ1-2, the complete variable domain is KAGVTQTPRYLIKTRGQQVTLSCSPISGHRSVSWYQQTPGQGLQFLFEYFSETQRNKGNFPGRFSGRQFSNSRSEMNVSTLELGDSALYLCASSLADRGSDGYTFGSGTRLTVV.

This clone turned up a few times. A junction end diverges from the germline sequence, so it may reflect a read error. DNA of the CDR3: TGTGCCAGCAGCTTATGGGACTCCAACAATGAGCAGTTCTTC. It is translated as CASSLWDSNNEQFF. This chain joins TRBV7-8 and TRBJ2-1, with a tentative D call TRBD2 (6 bases). CDR1 is SGHVS and CDR2 is FQNEAQ in the germline V gene. This CDR3 comprises 14 residues.

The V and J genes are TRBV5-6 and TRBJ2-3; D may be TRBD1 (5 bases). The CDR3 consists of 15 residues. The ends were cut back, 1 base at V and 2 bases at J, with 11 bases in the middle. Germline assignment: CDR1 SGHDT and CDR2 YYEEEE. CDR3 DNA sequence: TGTGCCAGCAGCTTGCCAGGGCCTTCCACAGATACGCAGTATTTT. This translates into CASSLPGPSTDTQYF.

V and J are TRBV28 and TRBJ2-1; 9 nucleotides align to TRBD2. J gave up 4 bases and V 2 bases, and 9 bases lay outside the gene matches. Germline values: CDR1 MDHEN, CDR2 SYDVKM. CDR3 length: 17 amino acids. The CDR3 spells CASSLVASGRRYNEQFF. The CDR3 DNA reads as TGTGCCAGCAGTTTAGTTGCCAGCGGGAGGCGTTACAATGAGCAGTTCTTC.

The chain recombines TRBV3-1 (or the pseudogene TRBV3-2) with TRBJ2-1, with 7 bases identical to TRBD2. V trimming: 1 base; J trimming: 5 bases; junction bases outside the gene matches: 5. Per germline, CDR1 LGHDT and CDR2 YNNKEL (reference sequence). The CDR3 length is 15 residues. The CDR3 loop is CASSQAASGDNEQFF. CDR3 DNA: TGTGCCAGCAGCCAAGCAGCTAGCGGCGACAATGAGCAGTTCTTC.

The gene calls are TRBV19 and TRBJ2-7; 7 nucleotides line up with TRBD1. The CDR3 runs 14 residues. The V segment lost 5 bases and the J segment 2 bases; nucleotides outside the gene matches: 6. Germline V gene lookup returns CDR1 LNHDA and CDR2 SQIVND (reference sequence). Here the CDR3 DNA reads TGTGCCAGTAGTCCTGCGCAGGGGGCCTACGAGCAGTACTTC. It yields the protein CASSPAQGAYEQYF.

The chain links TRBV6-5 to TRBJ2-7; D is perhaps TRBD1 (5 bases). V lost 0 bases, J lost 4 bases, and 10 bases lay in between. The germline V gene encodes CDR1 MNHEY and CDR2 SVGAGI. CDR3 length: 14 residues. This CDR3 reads CASSYSGQNYEQYF. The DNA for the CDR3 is TGTGCCAGCAGTTACTCAGGACAAAATTACGAGCAGTACTTC.

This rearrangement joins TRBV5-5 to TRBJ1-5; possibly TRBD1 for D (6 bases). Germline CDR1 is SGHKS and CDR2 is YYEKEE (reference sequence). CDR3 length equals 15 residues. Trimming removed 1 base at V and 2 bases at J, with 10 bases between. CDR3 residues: CASSLWGQRNQPQHF. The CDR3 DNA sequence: TGTGCCAGCAGCTTGTGGGGACAACGCAATCAGCCCCAGCATTTT.

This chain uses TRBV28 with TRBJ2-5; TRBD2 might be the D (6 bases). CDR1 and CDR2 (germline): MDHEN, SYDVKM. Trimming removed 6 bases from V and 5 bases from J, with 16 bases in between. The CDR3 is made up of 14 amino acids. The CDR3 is CASSPRDWGETQYF. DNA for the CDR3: TGTGCCAGCAGCCCACGGGACTGGGGTGAGACCCAGTACTTC.

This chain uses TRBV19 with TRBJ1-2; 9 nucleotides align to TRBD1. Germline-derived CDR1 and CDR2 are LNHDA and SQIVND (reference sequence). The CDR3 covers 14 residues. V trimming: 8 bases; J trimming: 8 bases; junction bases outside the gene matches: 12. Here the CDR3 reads CASRRDRELGGYTF. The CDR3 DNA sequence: TGTGCCAGTCGTCGGGACAGGGAGCTCGGAGGCTACACCTTC.

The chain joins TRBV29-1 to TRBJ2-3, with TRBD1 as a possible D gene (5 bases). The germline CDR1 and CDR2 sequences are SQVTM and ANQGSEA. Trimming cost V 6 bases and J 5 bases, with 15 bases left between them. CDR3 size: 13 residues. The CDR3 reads CSVVGVGRDTQYF. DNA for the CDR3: TGCAGCGTCGTTGGCGTGGGGCGAGATACGCAGTATTTT.

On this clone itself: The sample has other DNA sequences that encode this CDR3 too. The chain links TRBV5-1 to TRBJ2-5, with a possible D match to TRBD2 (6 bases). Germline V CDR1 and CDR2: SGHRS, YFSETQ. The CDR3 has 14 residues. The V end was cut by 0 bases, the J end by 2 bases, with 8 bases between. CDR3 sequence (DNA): TGCGCCAGCAGCTTGGTGGGGGGACAAGAGACCCAGTACTTC. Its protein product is CASSLVGGQETQYF.

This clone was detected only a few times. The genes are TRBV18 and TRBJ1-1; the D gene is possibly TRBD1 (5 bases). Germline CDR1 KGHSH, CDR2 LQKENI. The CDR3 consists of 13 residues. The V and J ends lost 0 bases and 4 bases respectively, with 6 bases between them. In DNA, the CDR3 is TGTGCCAGCTCACCACCGGGGGGCACTGAAGCTTTCTTT. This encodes CASSPPGGTEAFF.

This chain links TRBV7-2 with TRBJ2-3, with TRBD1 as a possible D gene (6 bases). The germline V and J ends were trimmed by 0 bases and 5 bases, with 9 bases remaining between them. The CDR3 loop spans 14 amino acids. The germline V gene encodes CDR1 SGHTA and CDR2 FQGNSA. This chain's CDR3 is CASSLAWGRDTQYF. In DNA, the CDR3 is TGTGCCAGCAGCTTAGCCTGGGGGCGAGATACGCAGTATTTT.

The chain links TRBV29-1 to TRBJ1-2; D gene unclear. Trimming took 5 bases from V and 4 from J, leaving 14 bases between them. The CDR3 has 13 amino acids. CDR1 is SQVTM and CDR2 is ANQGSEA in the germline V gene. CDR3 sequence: CSVKLMASYGYTF. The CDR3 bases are TGCAGCGTTAAATTAATGGCTTCCTATGGCTACACCTTC.

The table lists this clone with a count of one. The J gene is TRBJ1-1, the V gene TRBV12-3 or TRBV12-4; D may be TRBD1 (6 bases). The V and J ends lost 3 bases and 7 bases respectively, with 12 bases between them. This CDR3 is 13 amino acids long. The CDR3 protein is CASSLAGGREAFF. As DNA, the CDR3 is TGTGCCAGCAGTTTGGCTGGGGGCCGTGAAGCTTTCTTT.

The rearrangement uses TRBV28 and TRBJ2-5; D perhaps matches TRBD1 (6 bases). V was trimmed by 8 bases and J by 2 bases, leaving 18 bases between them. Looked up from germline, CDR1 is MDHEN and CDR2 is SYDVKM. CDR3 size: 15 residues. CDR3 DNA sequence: TGTGCCAGCCGCATGAGGGGGAGACCTCAAGAGACCCAGTACTTC. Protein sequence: CASRMRGRPQETQYF.

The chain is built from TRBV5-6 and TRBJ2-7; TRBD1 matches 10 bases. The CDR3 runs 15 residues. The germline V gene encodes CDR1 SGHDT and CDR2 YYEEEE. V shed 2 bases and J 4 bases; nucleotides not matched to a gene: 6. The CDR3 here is CASSFPTGGRYEQYF. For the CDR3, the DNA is TGTGCCAGCAGCTTCCCGACAGGGGGCAGGTACGAGCAGTACTTC.

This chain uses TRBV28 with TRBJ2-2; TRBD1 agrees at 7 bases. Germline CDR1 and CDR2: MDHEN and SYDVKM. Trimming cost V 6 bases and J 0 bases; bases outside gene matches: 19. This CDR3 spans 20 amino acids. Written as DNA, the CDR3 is TGTGCCAGCAGGGTGCCTCCGGGACAGCTTTGGGTAGCGAACACCGGGGAGCTGTTTTTT. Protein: CASRVPPGQLWVANTGELFF.

The CDR3 region has the DNA TGTGCCAGCAGCTTGCGGGCAGGGGCATACGAGCAGTACTTC. It encodes CASSLRAGAYEQYF. The chain employs TRBV5-5 and TRBJ2-7; perhaps TRBD1 as D (6 bases). The CDR3 sequence is 14 residues long. V gave up 1 base and J gave up 4 bases, with 12 bases separating them. Germline V lookup: CDR1 SGHKS, CDR2 YYEKEE (reference sequence).

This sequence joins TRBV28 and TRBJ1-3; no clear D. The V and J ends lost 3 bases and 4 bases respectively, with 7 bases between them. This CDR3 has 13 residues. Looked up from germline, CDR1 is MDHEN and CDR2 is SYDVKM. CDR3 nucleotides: TGTGCCAGCAGTTTCCCAGCGGGAAACACCATATATTTT. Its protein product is CASSFPAGNTIYF.

CDR3 sequence: CATIGLAMETQYF. DNA of the CDR3: TGTGCCACCATCGGACTAGCGATGGAGACCCAGTACTTC. The J gene is TRBJ2-5, the V gene TRBV24-1; 9 bases match TRBD2. CDR1 is KGHDR and CDR2 is SFDVKD in the germline V gene. The CDR3 extends over 13 amino acids. V shed 8 bases, J shed 5 bases, and the junction held 5 bases outside the gene matches.

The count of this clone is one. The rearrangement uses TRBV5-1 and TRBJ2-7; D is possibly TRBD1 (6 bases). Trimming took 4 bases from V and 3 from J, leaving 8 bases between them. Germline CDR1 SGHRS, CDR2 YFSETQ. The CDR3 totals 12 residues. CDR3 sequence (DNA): TGCGCCAGCAGCCCGGACAGCTACGAGCAGTACTTC. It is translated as CASSPDSYEQYF.

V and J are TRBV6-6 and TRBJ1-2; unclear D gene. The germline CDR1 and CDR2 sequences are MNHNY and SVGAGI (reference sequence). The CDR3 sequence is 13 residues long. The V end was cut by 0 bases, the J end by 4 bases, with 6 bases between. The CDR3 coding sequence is TGTGCCAGCAGTTACTCGGCTTTCTATGGCTACACCTTC. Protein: CASSYSAFYGYTF.

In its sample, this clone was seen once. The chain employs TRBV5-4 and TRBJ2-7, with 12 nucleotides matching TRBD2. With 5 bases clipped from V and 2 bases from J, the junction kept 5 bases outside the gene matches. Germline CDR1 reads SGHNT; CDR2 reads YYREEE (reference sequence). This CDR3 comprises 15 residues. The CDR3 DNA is TGTGCCAGCAGTACCGGACTAGCGGGGCCCTACGAGCAGTACTTC. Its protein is CASSTGLAGPYEQYF.

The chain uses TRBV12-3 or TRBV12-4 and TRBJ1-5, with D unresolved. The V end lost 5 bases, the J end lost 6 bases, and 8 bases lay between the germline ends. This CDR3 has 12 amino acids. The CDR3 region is CASSSESQPQHF. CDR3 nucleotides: TGTGCCAGCAGTAGCGAGAGTCAGCCCCAGCATTTT.

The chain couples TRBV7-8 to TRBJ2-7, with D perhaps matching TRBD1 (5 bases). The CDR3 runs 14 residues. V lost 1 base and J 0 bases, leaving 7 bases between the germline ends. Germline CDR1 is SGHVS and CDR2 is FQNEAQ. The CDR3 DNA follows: TGTGCCAGCAGCTTAGACAGGAGCTCCTACGAGCAGTACTTC. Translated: CASSLDRSSYEQYF.

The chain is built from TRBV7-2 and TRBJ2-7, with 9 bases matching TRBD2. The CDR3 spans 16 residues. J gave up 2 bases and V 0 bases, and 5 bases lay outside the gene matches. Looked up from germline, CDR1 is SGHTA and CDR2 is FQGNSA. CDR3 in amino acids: CASSLAGSGSPYEQYF. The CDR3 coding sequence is TGTGCCAGCAGCTTAGCGGGTAGCGGGAGTCCCTACGAGCAGTACTTC.